These T cell receptor beta chains were read from a single sample in a study of T cell responses to AZD1222 COVID-19 vaccine. TCRdb's table, derived via immunoSEQ multiplex PCR, lists solely in-frame clones and lacks some. Of under 35,000 clones listed, 70% to 90% are singletons. The source was peripheral blood, collected 28 days after the second AZD1222 dose. The receptors were gathered from an adult who received the AZD1222 COVID-19 vaccine. The conserved cysteine and the conserved F or W are not part of the CDR3 here. D genes are given only for firm matches.

TRBJ1-3,TRBV9,TRBD1,ASSTLGQGTGNTIY
TRBJ2-7,TRBV3-1/TRBV3-2,NA,ASSRRQGLYEQY
TRBJ1-2,TRBV18,TRBD1,ASSQTTGTYGYT
TRBJ2-1,TRBV12-3/TRBV12-4,NA,ASSLVNEQF
TRBJ1-6,TRBV6-4,TRBD1,ASSSRTGQNSPLH
TRBJ1-1,TRBV28,NA,ASRRGGGDTEAF
TRBJ1-5,TRBV24-1,NA,ATSGGVGQPQH
TRBJ2-1,TRBV9,TRBD2,ASTLTGEGNEQF
TRBJ1-1,TRBV6-2/TRBV6-3,NA,ASSYGPGLNTEAF
TRBJ1-1,TRBV4-2,NA,ASSQELNSGTEAF
TRBJ2-5,TRBV7-3,NA,ASSQEPGQETQY
TRBJ2-4,TRBV23-1,NA,ASSPIQGSKNIQY
TRBJ2-1,TRBV4-1,TRBD2,ASSQPSKGLAGGNEQF
TRBJ2-1,TRBV29-1,TRBD2,SVGHGPSGANEQF
TRBJ1-5,TRBV3-1/TRBV3-2,NA,ASSQGDSNQPQH
TRBJ2-7,TRBV3-1/TRBV3-2,NA,ASSHFLKGRRIGWQY
TRBJ2-7,TRBV12-3/TRBV12-4,NA,ASSRTVPGEQY
TRBJ2-3,TRBV5-6,TRBD1,ASSLAGTGISRTDTQY
TRBJ2-5,TRBV7-9,NA,ASSSPPRGETQY
TRBJ2-5,TRBV11-3,TRBD1,ASSSGQGTETQY
TRBJ1-4,TRBV18,NA,ASSQGSNEKLF
TRBJ2-3,TRBV15,NA,ATSYREGVDTQY
TRBJ1-1,TRBV11-1,NA,ASSAPTEINTEAF
TRBJ1-6,TRBV7-2,NA,AIPRDGASTYNSPLH
TRBJ2-7,TRBV12-3/TRBV12-4,TRBD1,ASSSGTAYEQY
TRBJ2-3,TRBV3-1/TRBV3-2,TRBD2,ASSRTPLAQSTDTQY
TRBJ1-4,TRBV4-2,TRBD1,ASSPPDRGANEKLF
TRBJ1-1,TRBV6-5,NA,ASSPSGGGLEAF
TRBJ1-2,TRBV12-5,NA,ASGRRPAGGNYGYT
TRBJ2-1,TRBV11-3,NA,ASSPNDHNEQF
TRBJ1-1,TRBV5-5,TRBD1,ASSRGQGMNTEAF
TRBJ1-1,TRBV5-1,NA,ASSLQATNTEAF
TRBJ2-7,TRBV29-1,NA,SSFGGGGEQY
TRBJ2-7,TRBV28,TRBD1,ASLPDRATYEQY
TRBJ1-6,TRBV7-9,TRBD1,ASSIPGTVGNSPLH
TRBJ2-7,TRBV5-1,TRBD1,ASSLGTQGYEQY
TRBJ1-6,TRBV4-2,NA,ASSQEANSPLH
TRBJ1-2,TRBV7-2,NA,ASSLSWVAGTLYGYT
TRBJ2-4,TRBV5-4,NA,ASSWRSASKNIQY
TRBJ1-1,TRBV6-6,NA,ASSYSNGERVEAF
TRBJ1-5,TRBV19,TRBD1,ASSQGARQPQH
TRBJ1-1,TRBV30,TRBD1,AWSGQGNTEAF
TRBJ2-7,TRBV6-5,TRBD1,ASSRGQGSYEQY
TRBJ1-2,TRBV6-1,NA,ASSEGRGAAFT
TRBJ1-1,TRBV3-1/TRBV3-2,NA,ASSQEIRGWDTEAF
TRBJ1-5,TRBV6-5,NA,ASSYYEDQPQH
TRBJ1-1,TRBV9,NA,ASSTEPGTEAF
TRBJ2-7,TRBV7-2,NA,ASSPSSGYEQY
TRBJ1-3,TRBV27,TRBD1,ASSLSFRGSGNTIY
TRBJ2-3,TRBV27,NA,ASSSGDTQY
TRBJ2-5,TRBV3-1/TRBV3-2,NA,ASSQYGETQY
TRBJ1-2,TRBV7-2,TRBD1,ASSSGTAYGYT
TRBJ2-7,TRBV7-9,NA,ASSLEGDSPSYEQY
TRBJ2-7,TRBV5-5,TRBD2,ASSLTGGRSSYEQY